These T cell receptor beta chains were read from a single sample in a study of Graves' ophthalmopathy and Graves' hyperthyroidism. Using its own MiXCR run on the multiplex PCR reads, TCRdb lists one record per CDR3 protein. There are a few hundred thousand distinct CDR3 sequences in the sample; roughly 16% occur only once, and about 12% lies in the top ten. Sequencing input: peripheral blood. The origin of the receptors is an adult man with Graves' ophthalmopathy. CDR3s include the opening cysteine and the closing phenylalanine or tryptophan. The D gene is left open where the match is weak. Clone size is shown for a subset of rows, as once, few, many or a class of expanded clone.

V gene: TRBV6-1; D gene: TRBD1; clone size: many; J gene: TRBJ2-7; CDR3 protein: CASSEDRGDPYEQYF; CDR3 DNA: TGTGCCAGCAGTGAGGACAGGGGGGATCCTTACGAGCAGTACTTC
V gene: TRBV5-6; D gene: TRBD2; clone size: many; J gene: TRBJ2-7; CDR3 protein: CASSRTSGGRADYEQYF; CDR3 DNA: TGTGCCAGCAGCCGGACTAGCGGGGGACGAGCAGATTACGAGCAGTACTTC
V gene: TRBV5-1; D gene: TRBD1; clone size: many; J gene: TRBJ2-7; CDR3 protein: CASSEGQGKAYEQYF; CDR3 DNA: TGCGCCAGCAGCGAGGGACAGGGTAAGGCCTACGAGCAGTACTTC
V gene: TRBV7-9; D gene: TRBD1; clone size: many; J gene: TRBJ2-5; CDR3 protein: CASSYPDRVSETQYF; CDR3 DNA: TGTGCCAGCAGCTATCCCGACAGGGTCAGCGAGACCCAGTACTTC
V gene: TRBV6-2/TRBV6-3; D gene: NA; clone size: many; J gene: TRBJ2-5; CDR3 protein: CASRAGVEEETQYF; CDR3 DNA: TGTGCCAGCAGAGCAGGGGTAGAAGAAGAGACCCAGTACTTC
V gene: TRBV30; D gene: NA; clone size: many; J gene: TRBJ2-7; CDR3 protein: CAWEDSFGSYEQYF; CDR3 DNA: TGTGCCTGGGAAGACAGTTTCGGCTCCTACGAGCAGTACTTC
V gene: TRBV4-1; D gene: NA; clone size: many; J gene: TRBJ1-5; CDR3 protein: CASSQGVNSNQPQHF; CDR3 DNA: TGCGCCAGCAGCCAAGGGGTGAATAGCAATCAGCCCCAGCATTTT
V gene: TRBV28; D gene: TRBD1; clone size: many; J gene: TRBJ1-5; CDR3 protein: CASSFQGAVQPQHF; CDR3 DNA: TGTGCCAGCAGTTTTCAGGGGGCGGTTCAGCCCCAGCATTTT
V gene: TRBV6-2/TRBV6-3; D gene: NA; clone size: NA; J gene: TRBJ1-2; CDR3 protein: CASNWQGTSPNYGYTF; CDR3 DNA: TGTGCCAGCAATTGGCAAGGGACCTCACCTAACTATGGCTACACCTTC
V gene: TRBV12-3/TRBV12-4; D gene: TRBD1; clone size: NA; J gene: TRBJ1-2; CDR3 protein: CASGRDRGIGGYTF; CDR3 DNA: TGTGCCAGCGGACGGGACAGGGGGATAGGTGGCTACACCTTC